One T cell receptor (beta chain) is described in this entry. Everyone who took part was roughly 18 to 89 years old, and they came from roughly 25 US areas. Two negative PCRs, clearance, or symptom resolution characterized the recovered Cohort 3 donors. The source of the sample is a study of blood T cell repertoires in COVID-19. Study-level information: Sites in the United States, Italy and Spain provided acute and convalescent COVID-19 samples.

Assay used: immunoSEQ multiplex PCR; TCRdb lists only in-frame clones, some missing. The table includes around 150,000 clones, 80% detected once. Sequencing input: PBMCs or T cells enriched from blood (not recorded which). The TCR sequence derives from an older woman who had recovered from COVID-19.

Here the CDR3 DNA reads TGTGCCAGCAGCTTAGGGGGGGTCTATGGCTACACCTTC. As protein: CASSLGGVYGYTF. The rearrangement uses TRBV7-9 and TRBJ1-2; D may be TRBD1 (5 bases). The CDR3 runs to 13 residues. Germline CDR1 SEHNR, CDR2 FQNEAQ (reference sequence). V lost 1 base to trimming and J lost 4 bases, with 7 bases between them.